The 25 T cell receptor beta chains below come from one sample, sequenced in a study of long-term antiretroviral therapy in people with HIV. Researchers ran immunoSEQ v3.0 at survey level. Only in-frame clones appear in the TCRdb table, and some are missing; sequencing was by immunoSEQ multiplex PCR. Altogether around 26,000 clones are present, 85% to 90% being singletons, with the ten largest covering around 4.8%. This specimen was unsorted PBMCs, taken more than 2.6 years after starting antiretroviral therapy. Every receptor here comes from a man aged 40-49 years with HIV.

The V gene is TRBV6-1, the J gene TRBJ1-1, with D hard to call. The germline V gene has CDR1 MNHNS and CDR2 SASEGT. Deletions cut 7 bases from V and 5 bases from J, with 14 bases between. This CDR3 region has 13 residues. The CDR3 DNA reads TGTGCCAGCATCCCTTCAGGCGATACTGAAGCTTTCTTT. This translates into CASIPSGDTEAFF.

The rearrangement joins TRBV6-1 to TRBJ1-1; a possible D gene is TRBD1 (5 bases). This CDR3 is 15 amino acids long. Germline V CDR1 and CDR2: MNHNS, SASEGT. V lost 11 bases, J lost 2 bases, and 21 bases lay in between. The CDR3 sequence is CASLRGPLSNTEAFF. For the CDR3, the DNA is TGTGCCTCTTTAAGGGGACCTCTTTCAAACACTGAAGCTTTCTTT.

This clone was picked up one time. The V call is TRBV6-5, the J call TRBJ1-2; the D gene is possibly TRBD1 (5 bases). CDR3 length: 15 amino acids. Germline values: CDR1 MNHEY, CDR2 SVGAGI. V lost 4 bases, J lost 4 bases, and 16 bases lay in between. The DNA for the CDR3 is TGTGCCAGCAGTTTCCAGGGTCGGGAAACCTATGGCTACACCTTC. It is translated as CASSFQGRETYGYTF.

This chain connects TRBV9 to TRBJ2-2, with D tentatively TRBD1 or TRBD2 (5 bases each). Germline CDR1 reads SGDLS; CDR2 reads YYNGEE. V was clipped by 0 bases and J by 2 bases, with 8 bases between them. There are 15 residues in the CDR3. CDR3 sequence reads: CASSVGGVNTGELFF. CDR3 coding DNA: TGTGCCAGCAGCGTAGGAGGGGTAAACACCGGGGAGCTGTTTTTT.

J is TRBJ2-3 and V is TRBV29-1, with TRBD1 matching 11 bases. The CDR3 is made up of 13 amino acids. Germline V gene lookup returns CDR1 SQVTM and CDR2 ANQGSEA. Trimming cost V 7 bases and J 3 bases; bases outside gene matches: 3. CDR3 loop: CSGTGGSTDTQYF. In DNA, the CDR3 is TGCAGCGGGACAGGGGGCTCTACAGATACGCAGTATTTT.

This chain links TRBV4-2 with TRBJ1-2; possibly TRBD1 for D (5 bases). CDR3 length equals 18 residues. Germline V CDR1 and CDR2: LGHNA, YNFKEQ. The germline V and J ends were trimmed by 0 bases and 3 bases, with 20 bases remaining between them. DNA of the CDR3: TGTGCCAGCAGCCAAGATAGGCAGGGCATAGTGTTTGACTATGGCTACACCTTC. Protein product: CASSQDRQGIVFDYGYTF.

The CDR3 is CASSINRGEYEQYF. In DNA, the CDR3 is TGTGCCAGCAGTATCAACAGGGGGGAGTACGAGCAGTACTTC. This sequence joins TRBV6-1 and TRBJ2-7, with 8 bases that match TRBD1. The CDR3 length is 14 residues. Germline V lookup: CDR1 MNHNS, CDR2 SASEGT. Trimming took 5 bases from V and 4 from J; bases not matched to a gene: 7.

This chain uses TRBV7-9 with TRBJ2-3; the match to TRBD2 covers 14 bases. Germline V CDR1 and CDR2: SEHNR, FQNEAQ (reference sequence). The V and J ends lost 5 bases and 6 bases, in that order; junction bases with no gene match: 10. The CDR3 spans 17 residues. The CDR3 region is CASSVSGTSGRMDTQYF. CDR3 coding DNA: TGTGCCAGCAGCGTGTCCGGGACTAGCGGGAGAATGGATACGCAGTATTTT.

V is TRBV10-3 and J is TRBJ2-1; 9 nucleotides align to TRBD2. Germline V CDR1 and CDR2: ENHRY, SYGVKD. The V gene end was trimmed by 10 bases and the J gene end by 6 bases; junction bases not matched to a gene: 7. This CDR3 has 13 amino acids. The CDR3 DNA reads as TGTGCCACCTCGCGGGAGGGGCGCAATGAGCAGTTCTTC. It translates to CATSREGRNEQFF.

This clone was seen a single time. This chain connects TRBV5-6 to TRBJ1-5; D not certain. Germline CDR1 is SGHDT and CDR2 is YYEEEE. The CDR3 sequence is 13 residues long. V was clipped by 4 bases and J by 6 bases, with 11 bases between them. Here the CDR3 reads CASSPRRAQPQHF. In DNA form, the CDR3 reads TGTGCCAGCAGCCCCCGTCGGGCTCAGCCCCAGCATTTT.

V gene TRBV19 combines with J gene TRBJ1-5; D gene unclear. This CDR3 contains 15 residues. CDR1 and CDR2 from the germline V gene are LNHDA and SQIVND (reference sequence). V was cut by 1 base and J by 2 bases, with 9 bases left in between. The DNA for the CDR3 is TGTGCCAGTAGTATAGGGACCCGGGGCAATCAGCCCCAGCATTTT. It encodes CASSIGTRGNQPQHF. Complete variable domain (other parts from reference TRBV19 and TRBJ1-5): DGGITQSPKYLFRKEGQNVTLSCEQNLNHDAMYWYRQDPGQGLRLIYYSQIVNDFQKGDIAEGYSVSREKKESFPLTVTSAQKNPTAFYLCASSIGTRGNQPQHFGDGTRLSIL.

The chain links TRBV5-6 to TRBJ1-2; 7 nucleotides agree with TRBD1. The CDR3 is made up of 14 amino acids. From germline, CDR1 is SGHDT and CDR2 YYEEEE. Trimming at V came to 5 bases and at J to 7 bases, leaving 11 bases not matched to a gene. CDR3 loop: CASRPEQGPVGYTF. CDR3 DNA: TGTGCCAGCAGACCCGAACAGGGGCCGGTTGGCTACACCTTC.

By frequency in the sample, this clone is medium-sized. This chain uses TRBV19 with TRBJ2-3; D may be TRBD2 (6 bases). The CDR3 length is 15 residues. CDR1 and CDR2 from the germline V gene are LNHDA and SQIVND (reference sequence). V lost 4 bases to trimming and J lost 2 bases, with 13 bases between them. DNA of the CDR3: TGTGCCAGTAGTACTAGCGTCGGACACACAGATACGCAGTATTTT. It yields the protein CASSTSVGHTDTQYF.

The chain carries TRBV11-2 and TRBJ1-2; TRBD1 agrees at 7 bases. V lost 0 bases and J lost 3; bases outside the gene matches: 13. This CDR3 has 18 amino acids. The germline gives CDR1 SGHAT, CDR2 FQNNGV. CDR3 in amino acids: CASSLDRRGQPSDYGYTF. CDR3 bases: TGTGCCAGCAGCTTAGATAGGAGGGGGCAACCTTCTGACTATGGCTACACCTTC. Combining the CDR3 with reference TRBV11-2 and TRBJ1-2 gives the whole variable domain EAGVAQSPRYKIIEKRQSVAFWCNPISGHATLYWYQQILGQGPKLLIQFQNNGVVDDSQLPKDRFSAERLKGVDSTLKIQPAKLEDSAVYLCASSLDRRGQPSDYGYTFGSGTRLTVV.

The gene calls are TRBV15 and TRBJ1-2; tentative D call: TRBD1 (5 bases). Germline V gene data show CDR1 as LNHNV and CDR2 as YYDKDF (reference sequence). The CDR3 sequence is 14 residues long. V lost 1 base, J lost 4 bases, and 10 bases lay in between. The CDR3 protein is CATSRGEGSYGYTF. The DNA for the CDR3 is TGTGCCACCAGCAGAGGGGAGGGGTCCTATGGCTACACCTTC.

This chain links TRBV27 with TRBJ1-2, with TRBD1 matching 9 bases. Germline CDR1 MNHEY, CDR2 SMNVEV (reference sequence). This CDR3 contains 15 residues. The trim removed 4 bases at V and 2 bases at J, leaving 5 bases unmatched. CDR3 in DNA: TGTGCCAGCAGTTCTCCGGGACAGGGAAACTATGGCTACACCTTC. The encoded protein is CASSSPGQGNYGYTF.

CDR3 nucleotides: TGCGCCAGCAGCTTAATCGAGACAGATACGCAGTATTTT. Translation gives CASSLIETDTQYF. The gene calls are TRBV5-1 and TRBJ2-3; no reliable D call. The V end lost 2 bases, the J end lost 3 bases, and 7 bases lay between the germline ends. Per germline, CDR1 SGHRS and CDR2 YFSETQ. This CDR3 comprises 13 residues.

The V gene is TRBV28, the J gene TRBJ2-2; 9 bases are a match to TRBD2. The CDR3 is made up of 15 amino acids. From germline, CDR1 is MDHEN and CDR2 SYDVKM. After removal of 7 bases from V and 4 bases from J, the junction contained 7 bases not matched to a gene. The CDR3 nucleotides are TGTGCCAGCACTCAGTCTAGCGGGGTCACCGGGGAGCTGTTTTTT. Translation gives CASTQSSGVTGELFF. Drawing the rest from reference TRBV28 and TRBJ2-2, the complete variable domain is DVKVTQSSRYLVKRTGEKVFLECVQDMDHENMFWYRQDPGLGLRLIYFSYDVKMKEKGDIPEGYSVSREKKERFSLILESASTNQTSMYLCASTQSSGVTGELFFGEGSRLTVL.

This chain links TRBV11-2 with TRBJ1-1; D uncertain. Germline assignment: CDR1 SGHAT and CDR2 FQNNGV. The CDR3 length is 16 residues. The V end lost 3 bases, the J end lost 1 base, and 15 bases lay between the germline ends. CDR3 sequence reads: CASSFLRGGKNTEAFF. The CDR3 DNA follows: TGTGCCAGCAGCTTCCTCCGGGGAGGTAAGAACACTGAAGCTTTCTTT.

Comment on this clone: The germline gene is not matched at one end of the junction; a read error may be the cause. The CDR3 sequence is CASSATRALGNTIYF. The CDR3 nucleotides read TGTGCTAGCAGCGCGACGAGGGCGTTAGGAAACACCATATATTTT. This sequence joins TRBV7-7 and TRBJ1-3; the D is unclear. This CDR3 comprises 15 residues. Germline CDR1 reads SSHAT; CDR2 reads FNYEAQ (reference sequence). The variable domain in full, with the rest retrieved from reference TRBV7-7 and TRBJ1-3, is GAGVSQSPRYKVTKRGQDVTLRCDPISSHATLYWYQQALGQGPEFLTYFNYEAQPDKSGLPSDRFSAERPEGSISTLTIQRTEQRDSAMYRCASSATRALGNTIYFGEGSWLTVV.

This rearrangement joins TRBV5-6 to TRBJ2-1, with D uncertain. Trimming took 3 bases from V and 5 from J, leaving 15 bases between them. The CDR3 consists of 15 residues. The germline CDR1 and CDR2 sequences are SGHDT and YYEEEE. The CDR3 nucleotides read TGTGCCAGCAGCTGGGCTTGGGTGGAAGACAATGAGCAGTTCTTC. It yields the protein CASSWAWVEDNEQFF.

The V gene is TRBV9, the J gene TRBJ2-1; possible D gene TRBD1, 7 bases. The CDR3 contains 14 residues. V was cut by 4 bases and J by 8 bases, with 16 bases left in between. The germline V gene has CDR1 SGDLS and CDR2 YYNGEE. CDR3 bases: TGTGCCAGCAGCTTTTCAGGGGGGTCCGATGAGCAGTTCTTC. Amino acid sequence: CASSFSGGSDEQFF.

The count of this clone is one. The chain joins TRBV28 to TRBJ2-7, with 7 bases aligning to TRBD1. The junction had 15 bases not matched to a gene; V was cut back by 3 bases and J by 10 bases. Germline V gives CDR1 MDHEN, CDR2 SYDVKM. The CDR3 totals 15 residues. The CDR3 DNA reads TGTGCCAGCAGTTTCCCGCAGGGGGAAGGCCAGGCACAGTACTTC. This translates into CASSFPQGEGQAQYF.

V is TRBV18 and J is TRBJ2-3; 14 positions match TRBD2. CDR3 length: 16 residues. With 3 bases clipped from V and 4 bases from J, the junction kept 3 bases outside the gene matches. The germline CDR1 and CDR2 sequences are KGHSH and LQKENI. Here the CDR3 reads CASSPRLAGGADTQYF. Written as DNA, the CDR3 is TGTGCCAGCTCACCCCGACTAGCGGGGGGGGCAGATACGCAGTATTTT.

A note on this clone: This sample includes further DNA sequences coding for the same CDR3. The V call is TRBV9, the J call TRBJ2-3; 10 bases line up with TRBD2. There are 14 residues in the CDR3. Per the germline V gene, CDR1 is SGDLS and CDR2 is YYNGEE. The ends lost 4 bases at V and 5 bases at J; junction bases unmatched: 4. The CDR3 sequence is CASSYSGGVDTQYF. The CDR3 bases are TGTGCCAGCAGCTACAGCGGGGGGGTAGATACGCAGTATTTT.